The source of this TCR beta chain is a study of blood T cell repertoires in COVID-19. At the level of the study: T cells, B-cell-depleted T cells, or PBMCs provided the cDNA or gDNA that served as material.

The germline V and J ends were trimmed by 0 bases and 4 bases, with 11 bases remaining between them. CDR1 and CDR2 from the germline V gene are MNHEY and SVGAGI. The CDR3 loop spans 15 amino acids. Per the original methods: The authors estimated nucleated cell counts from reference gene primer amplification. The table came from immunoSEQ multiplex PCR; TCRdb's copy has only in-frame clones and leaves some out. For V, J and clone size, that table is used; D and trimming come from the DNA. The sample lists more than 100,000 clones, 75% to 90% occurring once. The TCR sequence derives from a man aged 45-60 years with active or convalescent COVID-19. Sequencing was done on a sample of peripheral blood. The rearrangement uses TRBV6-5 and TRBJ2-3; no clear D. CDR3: CASSYSNGEADTQYF. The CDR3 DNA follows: TGTGCCAGCAGTTACTCGAACGGAGAAGCAGATACGCAGTATTTT.